The next 22 T cell receptor beta chains were all read from a single sample in a study of T cell responses to AZD1222 COVID-19 vaccine. TCRdb's table, derived via immunoSEQ multiplex PCR, lists solely in-frame clones and lacks some. The sample shows 95,000 to 120,000 clones, about 92% of them seen only once. The sequencing used peripheral blood, collected on day 0 of MenACWY control vaccination. The receptors derive from an adult in good health.

V usage is TRBV9 and J usage is TRBJ2-7; D call uncertain. Germline CDR1 and CDR2: SGDLS and YYNGEE. With 2 bases removed from V and 0 bases from J, the gap between germline ends came to 6 bases. The CDR3 totals 13 residues. The CDR3 reads CASSVGSSYEQYF. The CDR3 nucleotides are TGTGCCAGCAGCGTGGGCAGCTCCTACGAGCAGTACTTC.

V gene TRBV6-2 or TRBV6-3 combines with J gene TRBJ1-5; D not resolved. The V gene lost 2 bases and the J gene lost 1 base, with 9 bases spanning the gap. The CDR3 has 15 amino acids. The germline V gene has CDR1 MNHEY and CDR2 SVGEGT. CDR3 nucleotide sequence: TGTGCCAGCAGTTACAACCGGGAAAGCAATCAGCCCCAGCATTTT. This codes for CASSYNRESNQPQHF.

J is TRBJ1-5 and V is TRBV18, with TRBD1 as a possible D gene (5 bases). Germline V gene data show CDR1 as KGHSH and CDR2 as LQKENI. Trimming left V 0 bases short and J 6 bases short, with 9 bases between. The CDR3 totals 14 residues. CDR3 nucleotides: TGTGCCAGCTCACCACCGGGGGTCTTTCAGCCCCAGCATTTT. It yields the protein CASSPPGVFQPQHF.

This clone has only a few counts. This sequence joins TRBV2 and TRBJ1-6; possibly TRBD1 for D (6 bases). Trimming took 5 bases from V and 9 from J, leaving 11 bases between them. The CDR3 runs 13 residues. Per the germline V gene, CDR1 is SNHLY and CDR2 is FYNNEI. CDR3 residues: CASSSQGISPLHF. The DNA of the CDR3 is TGTGCCAGCAGTTCACAGGGAATTTCACCCCTCCACTTT.

The V call is TRBV27, the J call TRBJ2-7, with D perhaps assigned TRBD1 or TRBD2 (5 bases each). From germline, CDR1 is MNHEY and CDR2 SMNVEV (reference sequence). This CDR3 has 14 residues. V gave up 7 bases and J gave up 6 bases, with 19 bases separating them. CDR3 nucleotide sequence: TGTGCCAGCATGGTCGGGACGGGTCTCTCCGAGCAGTACTTC. It codes for CASMVGTGLSEQYF.

The V call is TRBV28, the J call TRBJ2-2; D is uncertain. CDR3 length: 12 residues. Trimming removed 2 bases from V and 5 bases from J, with 3 bases in between. CDR1 is MDHEN, CDR2 SYDVKM, per germline. CDR3 in DNA: TGTGCCAGCAGTTTAGCTACCGGGGAGCTGTTTTTT. It translates to CASSLATGELFF.

In nucleotides, the CDR3 is TGTGCCAGCAGGGGGGACAATCGGGCTGAAGCTTTCTTT. Residues: CASRGDNRAEAFF. The chain carries TRBV3-1 (or the pseudogene TRBV3-2) and TRBJ1-1; tentative D call: TRBD1 (6 bases). Per germline, CDR1 LGHDT and CDR2 YNNKEL (reference sequence). The CDR3 contains 13 residues. The V end lost 6 bases, the J end lost 6 bases, and 14 bases lay between the germline ends.

The chain has TRBV9 and TRBJ2-1; TRBD2 aligns across 9 bases. With 0 bases clipped from V and 7 bases from J, the junction kept 8 bases outside the gene matches. There are 16 residues in the CDR3. Germline V CDR1 and CDR2: SGDLS, YYNGEE. CDR3 protein: CASSVAISGGLNEQFF. The CDR3 coding sequence is TGTGCCAGCAGCGTAGCAATTAGCGGGGGTTTGAATGAGCAGTTCTTC.

The chain combines TRBV5-5 with TRBJ2-7; D possibly uses TRBD1 or TRBD2 (5 bases each). V was cut by 4 bases and J by 2 bases, with 16 bases left in between. The CDR3 has 15 residues. Germline loops: CDR1 SGHKS, CDR2 YYEKEE (reference sequence). For the CDR3, the DNA is TGTGCCAGCAGCCCTGATTGGGACGGGACCTACGAGCAGTACTTC. It is translated as CASSPDWDGTYEQYF.

The chain joins TRBV28 to TRBJ2-7; D is perhaps TRBD2 (6 bases). The V end was cut by 6 bases, the J end by 6 bases, with 15 bases between. The CDR3 totals 13 residues. Per the germline V gene, CDR1 is MDHEN and CDR2 is SYDVKM. CDR3 nucleotide sequence: TGTGCCAGCAGCCTTCGACGGGGGTCCGAGCAGTACTTC. Its translation: CASSLRRGSEQYF.

V gene TRBV19 combines with J gene TRBJ2-1, with TRBD1 as a possible D gene (6 bases). This CDR3 spans 11 amino acids. Germline V gene data show CDR1 as LNHDA and CDR2 as SQIVND (reference sequence). V lost 6 bases, J lost 7 bases, and 7 bases lay in between. DNA for the CDR3: TGTGCCAGTAGAGGGGGAAATGAGCAGTTCTTC. Translated: CASRGGNEQFF.

The V and J genes are TRBV25-1 and TRBJ2-7; D is uncertain. The length of the CDR3 is 13 residues. Trimming cost V 1 base and J 5 bases, with 9 bases left between them. Looked up from germline, CDR1 is MGHDK and CDR2 is SYGVNS. The CDR3: CASSEWTGDEQYF. Written as DNA, the CDR3 is TGTGCCAGCAGTGAATGGACCGGCGACGAGCAGTACTTC.

The DNA for the CDR3 is TGTGCCAGCAGCCAACCCGCCGCCGGGACGGTCCTATCTGGGGCAGAGACCCAGTACTTC. It translates to CASSQPAAGTVLSGAETQYF. J is TRBJ2-5 and V is TRBV4-2; TRBD1 or TRBD2 may be the D gene (5 bases each). The ends were cut back, 2 bases at V and 4 bases at J, with 29 bases in the middle. From germline, CDR1 is LGHNA and CDR2 YNFKEQ. This CDR3 spans 20 amino acids.

V gene TRBV7-9 combines with J gene TRBJ1-1, with 8 bases that match TRBD1. The CDR3 totals 14 residues. The germline CDR1 and CDR2 sequences are SEHNR and FQNEAQ (reference sequence). V was pared by 1 base and J by 5 bases, with 3 bases of the junction left unmatched. This CDR3 is CASSLDRGGTEAFF. The CDR3 coding sequence is TGTGCCAGCAGCTTAGACAGGGGGGGTACTGAAGCTTTCTTT.

The V call is TRBV9, the J call TRBJ1-4; no clear D. Germline V gives CDR1 SGDLS, CDR2 YYNGEE. The CDR3 is 15 amino acids. The germline V and J ends were trimmed by 3 bases and 5 bases, with 14 bases remaining between them. The CDR3 spells CASSAEGRYNEKLFF. The CDR3 coding sequence is TGTGCCAGCAGCGCCGAGGGCAGGTACAATGAAAAACTGTTTTTT.

CDR3 DNA: TGTGCCAGCAGGACAGCGTTACCGAGAGAGACCCAGTACTTC. Its translation is CASRTALPRETQYF. J is TRBJ2-5 and V is TRBV2, with D perhaps matching TRBD1 (5 bases). V lost 6 bases and J lost 4, with 15 bases in between. Germline V gene data show CDR1 as SNHLY and CDR2 as FYNNEI. The CDR3 length is 14 residues.

The chain has TRBV5-1 and TRBJ1-5; D is ambiguous. The germline gives CDR1 SGHRS, CDR2 YFSETQ. Trimming took off 0 bases at V and 2 bases at J, with 15 bases between the two ends. This CDR3 has 17 residues. CDR3 sequence reads: CASSLAPTTNGNQPQHF. CDR3 in DNA: TGCGCCAGCAGCTTGGCTCCGACCACCAACGGCAATCAGCCCCAGCATTTT.

The V and J genes are TRBV21-1 and TRBJ2-7; the DNA was not used to check the table's D call, TRBD2. TRBV21-1 counts as a pseudogene. This CDR3 has 14 residues. The CDR3 protein is CASSKARTTREQYF. The CDR3 DNA follows: TGTGCCAGCAGCAAAGCAAGGACTACGAGAGAGCAGTACTTC.

This chain links TRBV5-6 with TRBJ2-1; D is ambiguous. Trimming pared 0 bases from V and 5 bases from J, leaving 6 bases between. The CDR3 sequence is 13 residues long. In germline, CDR1 is SGHDT, CDR2 YYEEEE. Here the CDR3 DNA reads TGTGCCAGCAGCTTGGCTACCCACAATGAGCAGTTCTTC. Amino acids: CASSLATHNEQFF.

The V and J genes are TRBV7-2 and TRBJ1-2; 7 bases align to TRBD1. The junction had 15 bases not matched to a gene; V was cut back by 6 bases and J by 5 bases. Germline CDR1 SGHTA, CDR2 FQGNSA. CDR3 size: 16 residues. The CDR3 reads CASSPPEDRRRYGYTF. As DNA, the CDR3 is TGTGCCAGCAGTCCCCCAGAGGACAGGAGGAGGTATGGCTACACCTTC. The complete variable domain, with remaining parts taken from reference TRBV7-2 and TRBJ1-2, reads GAGVSQSPSNKVTEKGKDVELRCDPISGHTALYWYRQSLGQGLEFLIYFQGNSAPDKSGLPSDRFSAERTGGSVSTLTIQRTQQEDSAVYLCASSPPEDRRRYGYTFGSGTRLTVV.

The sample holds one count of this clone. The CDR3 DNA sequence: TGCGCCAGCAGCCGGGACAGGGGCGGCTTTGAAGCTTTCTTT. Its protein product is CASSRDRGGFEAFF. The V gene is TRBV4-1, the J gene TRBJ1-1, with 10 bases that match TRBD1. Trimming removed 4 bases from V and 7 bases from J; junction bases left unmatched: 6. The CDR3 is made up of 14 amino acids. CDR1 is MGHRA and CDR2 is YSYEKL in the germline V gene.

The chain employs TRBV18 and TRBJ2-1; the match to TRBD2 covers 9 bases. The CDR3 consists of 16 residues. V shed 0 bases, J shed 3 bases, and the junction held 3 bases outside the gene matches. CDR1 and CDR2 from the germline V gene are KGHSH and LQKENI. The CDR3 DNA is TGTGCCAGCTCACCACCACTAGCGGGCCACTACAATGAGCAGTTCTTC. Its translation is CASSPPLAGHYNEQFF. Full variable domain (rest looked up from reference TRBV18 and TRBJ2-1): NAGVMQNPRHLVRRRGQEARLRCSPMKGHSHVYWYRQLPEEGLKFMVYLQKENIIDESGMPKERFSAEFPKEGPSILRIQQVVRGDSAAYFCASSPPLAGHYNEQFFGPGTRLTVL.